This T cell receptor (beta chain) was profiled in a study of blood T cell repertoires in COVID-19. As for the study in general: The cDNA or gDNA used as material had been derived from T cells, B-cell-depleted T cells, or PBMCs.

Profiling relied on immunoSEQ multiplex PCR, and the TCRdb table lists in-frame clones only, not all of them. The profile covers roughly 300,000 clones, with just over 85% appearing a single time and less than 11% taken by the ten largest. With V trimmed by 4 bases and J by 4 bases, 7 bases remained unmatched. Germline V gene lookup returns CDR1 SGHRS and CDR2 YFSETQ. There are 14 residues in the CDR3. The chain recombines TRBV5-1 with TRBJ1-1; TRBD1 aligns across 7 bases. Sequencing was done on a sample of PBMCs or T cells enriched from blood (not recorded which). The clonotype comes from a young woman who had recovered from COVID-19. CDR3 nucleotides: TGCGCCAGCAGCCTCCAGGGGGAGAGCACTGAAGCTTTCTTT. Protein product: CASSLQGESTEAFF.